This T cell receptor (beta chain) came from a study of blood T cell repertoires in COVID-19. Whole-study context: COVID-19 samples, acute and convalescent, were from the United States, Italy and Spain.

This clone was seen only once. Source study methods: Estimation of nucleated cell counts relied on the amplification of reference gene primers. Profiling relied on immunoSEQ multiplex PCR, and the TCRdb table lists in-frame clones only, not all of them. V and J calls plus clone size are reproduced from that table; the DNA served to infer D and trimming. The data show 160,000 or so clones, roughly 91% seen once. V lost 4 bases and J lost 3, with 12 bases in between. Germline V gives CDR1 SGHVS, CDR2 FQNEAQ. There are 15 residues in the CDR3. This chain joins TRBV7-8 and TRBJ1-4; no definite D call. This clonotype originated in a man aged 18 to 35 with acute or convalescent COVID-19. The sequencing input was peripheral blood. The CDR3 region has the DNA TGTGCCAGCAGCTGGCGGGGTACAGCTAATGAAAAACTGTTTTTT. Amino acids: CASSWRGTANEKLFF.